These 15 T cell receptor beta chains share one sample of origin, sequenced in a study of blood T cell repertoires in COVID-19. Measured with immunoSEQ multiplex PCR; TCRdb has only the in-frame clones, and not every one. Among about 220,000 clones listed, around 91% were seen once. Sequences were obtained from PBMCs or T cells enriched from blood (not recorded which). The receptors come from a man aged 25-40 years who had been exposed to COVID-19.

The chain links TRBV11-2 to TRBJ2-5, with a tentative D call TRBD2 (5 bases). CDR1 SGHAT and CDR2 FQNNGV come from the germline V gene. The germline V and J ends were trimmed by 6 bases and 2 bases, with 16 bases remaining between them. This CDR3 has 15 residues. CDR3 sequence (DNA): TGTGCCAGCAGTCCACTGGTGGACTCTCAAGAGACCCAGTACTTC. Its translation is CASSPLVDSQETQYF.

The chain employs TRBV19 and TRBJ2-1; no firm D call. Trimming shortened V by 5 bases and J by 0 bases, and 5 bases separated the two germline ends. Germline lookup yields CDR1 LNHDA and CDR2 SQIVND (reference sequence). CDR3 length: 13 residues. As DNA, the CDR3 is TGTGCCAGTAGTGTCTTCTCCTACAATGAGCAGTTCTTC. Its translation is CASSVFSYNEQFF.

The rearrangement links TRBV19 to TRBJ2-5; D is uncertain. CDR3 length: 12 residues. CDR1 is LNHDA, CDR2 SQIVND, per germline (reference sequence). The V and J ends lost 8 bases and 2 bases respectively, with 9 bases between them. CDR3 in DNA: TGTGCCAGTGCGAACGGGCAAGAGACCCAGTACTTC. This gives the protein CASANGQETQYF.

V usage is TRBV7-9 and J usage is TRBJ2-7, with TRBD1 identical over 9 bases. The CDR3 spans 15 residues. The V and J ends lost 5 bases and 5 bases, in that order; junction bases with no gene match: 10. Germline V gives CDR1 SEHNR, CDR2 FQNEAQ (reference sequence). CDR3: CASSPLGQGNDEQYF. CDR3 sequence (DNA): TGTGCCAGCAGCCCATTGGGACAGGGTAATGACGAGCAGTACTTC. Full variable domain (remainder filled in from reference TRBV7-9 and TRBJ2-7): DTGVSQNPRHKITKRGQNVTFRCDPISEHNRLYWYRQTLGQGPEFLTYFQNEAQLEKSRLLSDRFSAERPKGSFSTLEIQRTEQGDSAMYLCASSPLGQGNDEQYFGPGTRLTVT.

The V and J genes are TRBV7-8 and TRBJ2-1, with 8 bases fitting TRBD1. CDR3 size: 13 residues. Germline CDR1 reads SGHVS; CDR2 reads FQNEAQ. The V gene end was trimmed by 5 bases and the J gene end by 5 bases; junction bases not matched to a gene: 2. The CDR3 DNA reads as TGTGCCAGCAGCCTCAGGGGGCACAATGAGCAGTTCTTC. It is translated as CASSLRGHNEQFF. The full variable domain, with the rest looked up from reference TRBV7-8 and TRBJ2-1, is GAGVSQSPRYKVAKRGQDVALRCDPISGHVSLFWYQQALGQGPEFLTYFQNEAQLDKSGLPSDRFFAERPEGSVSTLKIQRTQQEDSAVYLCASSLRGHNEQFFGPGTRLTVL.

This clone was seen just once. The chain links TRBV5-4 to TRBJ2-1, with D perhaps TRBD2 (7 bases). CDR3 size: 16 residues. Between the trimmed V and J ends, which lost 4 bases and 7 bases, there was a span of 21 bases. CDR1 SGHNT and CDR2 YYREEE come from the germline V gene (reference sequence). The CDR3 DNA follows: TGTGCCAGCAGCCTGCCGGGGGCTAGCGGTGTAAATGAGCAGTTCTTC. Translating it yields CASSLPGASGVNEQFF.

The chain has TRBV4-1 and TRBJ1-1, with a weak D call TRBD1 (6 bases). The CDR3 has 17 residues. The germline CDR1 and CDR2 sequences are MGHRA and YSYEKL. Trimming removed 4 bases from V and 0 bases from J, with 18 bases in between. The CDR3 coding sequence is TGCGCCAGCAGCCCAGGGGCCCCTAGGAGGATGAACACTGAAGCTTTCTTT. Translated: CASSPGAPRRMNTEAFF.

This clone appeared a few times. The chain links TRBV4-3 to TRBJ1-2; D is perhaps TRBD1 (5 bases). The V gene lost 0 bases and the J gene lost 2 bases, with 13 bases spanning the gap. This CDR3 comprises 16 residues. Germline CDR1 is LGHNA and CDR2 is YSLEER. CDR3: CASSQESRGVNYGYTF. In nucleotides, the CDR3 is TGCGCCAGCAGCCAAGAAAGTAGGGGCGTGAACTATGGCTACACCTTC.

The chain recombines TRBV5-6 with TRBJ2-7, with D perhaps TRBD2 (5 bases). The CDR3 has 15 residues. V was clipped by 2 bases and J by 5 bases, with 17 bases between them. The V gene's germline CDR1 is SGHDT and CDR2 YYEEEE. CDR3 nucleotide sequence: TGTGCCAGCAGCTTTTCCCGCGGGCGGCGAGACGAGCAGTACTTC. Protein sequence: CASSFSRGRRDEQYF. Filled out from reference TRBV5-6 and TRBJ2-7, the complete variable domain reads DAGVTQSPTHLIKTRGQQVTLRCSPKSGHDTVSWYQQALGQGPQFIFQYYEEEERQRGNFPDRFSGHQFPNYSSELNVNALLLGDSALYLCASSFSRGRRDEQYFGPGTRLTVT.

The V call is TRBV29-1, the J call TRBJ2-3, with 7 bases matching TRBD1. Germline CDR1 is SQVTM and CDR2 is ANQGSEA. Trimming at V came to 7 bases and at J to 2 bases, leaving 6 bases not matched to a gene. The CDR3 totals 13 residues. As DNA, the CDR3 is TGCAGCGGGGGGACAGTCTTCACAGATACGCAGTATTTT. Amino acid sequence: CSGGTVFTDTQYF.

The chain joins TRBV5-1 to TRBJ2-7; 8 bases align to TRBD1. The V segment lost 4 bases and the J segment 6 bases; nucleotides outside the gene matches: 12. Germline CDR1 and CDR2: SGHRS and YFSETQ. The CDR3 is made up of 15 amino acids. Here the CDR3 DNA reads TGCGCCAGCAGCGGTAGGACAGGGTATTTTGGCGAGCAGTACTTC. Translated: CASSGRTGYFGEQYF. Variable domain in full (rest from reference TRBV5-1 and TRBJ2-7): KAGVTQTPRYLIKTRGQQVTLSCSPISGHRSVSWYQQTPGQGLQFLFEYFSETQRNKGNFPGRFSGRQFSNSRSEMNVSTLELGDSALYLCASSGRTGYFGEQYFGPGTRLTVT.

This chain connects TRBV11-3 to TRBJ2-2; a possible D gene is TRBD2 (5 bases). The V gene's germline CDR1 is SGHNT and CDR2 YENEEA. V lost 1 base, J lost 7 bases, and 10 bases lay in between. The CDR3 consists of 14 residues. This chain's CDR3 is CASSLGARDGELFF. CDR3 sequence (DNA): TGTGCCAGCAGCTTAGGGGCCCGGGACGGGGAGCTGTTTTTT. Looking up the rest from reference TRBV11-3 and TRBJ2-2 gives the full variable domain: EAGVVQSPRYKIIEKKQPVAFWCNPISGHNTLYWYLQNLGQGPELLIRYENEEAVDDSQLPKDRFSAERLKGVDSTLKIQPAELGDSAVYLCASSLGARDGELFFGEGSRLTVL.

The V and J genes are TRBV6-1 and TRBJ1-2, with D unresolved. V lost 0 bases and J 10 bases, leaving 15 bases between the germline ends. The germline V gene has CDR1 MNHNS and CDR2 SASEGT. The CDR3 length is 14 residues. Here the CDR3 DNA reads TGTGCCAGCAGTGAAGCGCGGGAGGTAACCCCCTACACCTTC. It encodes CASSEAREVTPYTF.

In its sample, this clone was seen once. The rearrangement uses TRBV7-9 and TRBJ2-5, with 8 bases fitting TRBD1. From germline, CDR1 is SEHNR and CDR2 FQNEAQ (reference sequence). Trimming at V came to 1 base and at J to 4 bases, leaving 2 bases not matched to a gene. The CDR3 is 14 residues long. CDR3 in DNA: TGTGCCAGCAGCTTAGGCGACAGGGGAGAGACCCAGTACTTC. It is translated as CASSLGDRGETQYF.

V is TRBV12-3 or TRBV12-4 and J is TRBJ1-6; D is unresolved. CDR3 size: 13 residues. Deletions cut 7 bases from V and 9 bases from J, with 13 bases between. The CDR3 region has the DNA TGTGCCAGCAAAACGGAGAACCGTTCACCCCTCCACTTT. Protein sequence: CASKTENRSPLHF.